This T cell receptor (beta chain) comes out of a study of blood T cells in healthy people across ages. For the second PCR, which ran for roughly 6 to 12 cycles, a sample-barcoded 5' primer and a J-beta primer mix were used. TCRdb redid the calling of the 5' RACE reads with MiXCR, one entry per CDR3 protein. The sample has about 1.7 million distinct CDR3 sequences, under 30% seen once. Germline trimming cut 5 bases from V and 1 base from J; bases unmatched to any gene: 3. CDR3 size: 16 residues. General study findings and limits: The percentage of naive T cells correlated strongly with TCR beta diversity.

Details on this clonotype: Its specificity is not known.

The authors drew approximately 9 milliliters of peripheral blood from each donor. This sequence originates from a woman in her twenties or thirties in good health. The V call is TRBV12-3 or TRBV12-4, the J call TRBJ2-5; the match to TRBD2 covers 14 bases. The specimen was blood. DNA for the CDR3: TGTGCCAGCAGTGAGACTAGCGGGGGGGCCCAAGAGACCCAGTACTTC. Translation gives CASSETSGGAQETQYF.